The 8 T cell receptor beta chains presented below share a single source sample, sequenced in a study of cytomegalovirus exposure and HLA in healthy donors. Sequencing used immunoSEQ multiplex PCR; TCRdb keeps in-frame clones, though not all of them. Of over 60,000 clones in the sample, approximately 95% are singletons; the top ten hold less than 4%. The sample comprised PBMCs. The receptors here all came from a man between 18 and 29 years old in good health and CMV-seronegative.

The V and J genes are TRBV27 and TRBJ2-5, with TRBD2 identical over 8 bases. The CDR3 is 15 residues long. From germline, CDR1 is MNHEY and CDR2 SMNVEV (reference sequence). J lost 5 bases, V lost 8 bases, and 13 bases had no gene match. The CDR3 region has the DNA TGTGCCAGCGGAGCACCGGGACTAGGATCGGAGACCCAGTACTTC. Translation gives CASGAPGLGSETQYF.

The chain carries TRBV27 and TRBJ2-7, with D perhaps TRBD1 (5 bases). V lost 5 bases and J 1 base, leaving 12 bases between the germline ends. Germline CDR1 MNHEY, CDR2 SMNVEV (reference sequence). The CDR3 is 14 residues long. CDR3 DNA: TGTGCCAGCAGTCCAGGGTTCCCTTCCTACGAGCAGTACTTC. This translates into CASSPGFPSYEQYF.

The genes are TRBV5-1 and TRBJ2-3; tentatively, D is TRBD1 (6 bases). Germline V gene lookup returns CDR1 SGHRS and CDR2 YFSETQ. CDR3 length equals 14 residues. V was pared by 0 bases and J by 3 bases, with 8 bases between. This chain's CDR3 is CASSLAGVTDTQYF. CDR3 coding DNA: TGCGCCAGCAGCTTGGCAGGGGTTACAGATACGCAGTATTTT.

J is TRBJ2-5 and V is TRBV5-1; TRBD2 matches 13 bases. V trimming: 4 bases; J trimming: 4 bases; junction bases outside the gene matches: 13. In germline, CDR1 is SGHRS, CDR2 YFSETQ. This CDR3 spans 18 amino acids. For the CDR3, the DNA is TGCGCCAGCAGCCCCGGGACCTTTACTAGCGGGGGGGGAGAGACCCAGTACTTC. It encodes CASSPGTFTSGGGETQYF.

The CDR3 nucleotides read TGTGCCAGCAGCTGGGGACTAAACACCGGGGAGCTGTTTTTT. This gives the protein CASSWGLNTGELFF. This rearrangement joins TRBV7-3 to TRBJ2-2; TRBD2 matches 7 bases. The V gene's germline CDR1 is SGHTA and CDR2 FQGTGA. With V trimmed by 4 bases and J by 2 bases, 1 base remained unmatched. The CDR3 is made up of 14 amino acids.

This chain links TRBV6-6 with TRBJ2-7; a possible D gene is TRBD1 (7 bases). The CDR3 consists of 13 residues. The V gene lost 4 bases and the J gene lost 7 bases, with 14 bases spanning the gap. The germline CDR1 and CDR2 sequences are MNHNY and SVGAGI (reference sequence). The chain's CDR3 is CASSSKGAGEQYF. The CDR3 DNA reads TGTGCCAGCAGTTCCAAGGGGGCGGGAGAGCAGTACTTC.

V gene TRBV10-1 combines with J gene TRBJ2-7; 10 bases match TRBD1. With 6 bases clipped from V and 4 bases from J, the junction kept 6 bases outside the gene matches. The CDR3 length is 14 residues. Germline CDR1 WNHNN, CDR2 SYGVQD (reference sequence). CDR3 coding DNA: TGCGCCAGCAGCGGCGGGACAGGGGCTTACGAGCAGTACTTC. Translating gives CASSGGTGAYEQYF.

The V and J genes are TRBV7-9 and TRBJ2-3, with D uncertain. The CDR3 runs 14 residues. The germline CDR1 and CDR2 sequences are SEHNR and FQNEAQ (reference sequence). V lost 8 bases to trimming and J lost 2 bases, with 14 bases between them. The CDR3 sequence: CASHSSENTDTQYF. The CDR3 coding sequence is TGTGCCAGCCATTCGAGCGAGAACACAGATACGCAGTATTTT.